Listed below are T cell receptor beta chains from one sample, sequenced in a study of cytomegalovirus exposure and HLA in healthy donors. Only in-frame clones appear in the TCRdb table, and some are missing; sequencing was by immunoSEQ multiplex PCR. This sample carries approximately 200,000 clones, more than 70% of them seen once, and the ten largest clones take about 0.26%. Input material: PBMCs. These TCRs come from a boy between 5 and 17 years old in good health and CMV-seronegative. Both conserved end residues are part of each CDR3. A D gene is named only where the DNA matches it firmly. Expanded clones get a size class; other rows say once, few or many, or leave the size out.

J	size	V	D	CDR3	DNA
TRBJ2-1	few	TRBV6-5	NA	CASSSGTEQFF	TGTGCCAGCAGTTCCGGGACAGAGCAGTTCTTC
TRBJ2-7	NA	TRBV9	NA	CASSVSGEYEQYF	TGTGCCAGCAGCGTATCCGGGGAATACGAGCAGTACTTC
TRBJ1-1	NA	TRBV7-9	TRBD1	CASSLAPLFTGGTEAFF	TGTGCCAGCAGCTTAGCGCCGCTCTTCACAGGGGGCACTGAAGCTTTCTTT
TRBJ1-2	NA	TRBV4-2	NA	CASSQVLTQSYTF	TGTGCCAGCAGCCAAGTCTTGACTCAATCCTACACCTTC
TRBJ2-1	NA	TRBV28	TRBD2	CASKSLAGDYNEQFF	TGTGCCAGCAAGTCGTTGGCGGGAGACTACAATGAGCAGTTCTTC
TRBJ2-3	once	TRBV7-9	NA	CASSSGHPDTQYF	TGTGCCAGCAGCTCGGGACACCCAGATACGCAGTATTTT
TRBJ1-2	NA	TRBV7-2	NA	CASSSLRGGYGYTF	TGTGCCAGCAGCTCCCTCAGGGGTGGCTATGGCTACACCTTC
TRBJ1-6	NA	TRBV6-5	TRBD1	CATGLGQGNSPLHF	TGTGCCACCGGGCTGGGACAGGGTAATTCACCCCTCCACTTT
TRBJ2-6	NA	TRBV9	TRBD1	CASSAQGAGGANVLTF	TGTGCCAGCAGCGCCCAGGGGGCGGGTGGGGCCAACGTCCTGACTTTC
TRBJ1-6	NA	TRBV4-1	TRBD1	CASSQEPGGQASPLHF	TGCGCCAGCAGCCAAGAACCGGGTGGACAGGCATCACCCCTCCACTTT
TRBJ2-7	NA	TRBV11-2	NA	CASSLDQRHPYEQYF	TGTGCCAGCAGCTTAGATCAACGACACCCCTACGAGCAGTACTTC
TRBJ2-1	NA	TRBV21-1	NA	CASSPRRTYSGSSYNEQFF	TGTGCCAGCAGCCCCCGGCGGACCTATTCTGGGAGCTCCTACAATGAGCAGTTCTTC
TRBJ1-1	once	TRBV27	NA	CASRERGGSSSTEAFF	TGTGCCAGCAGGGAGAGGGGGGGGAGTTCGAGCACTGAAGCTTTCTTT
TRBJ2-7	NA	TRBV28	TRBD2	CASSLLAGVIYEQYF	TGTGCCAGCAGTTTGTTAGCGGGAGTAATCTACGAGCAGTACTTC
TRBJ1-2	once	TRBV30	NA	CAWSVGAEGYTF	TGTGCCTGGAGTGTAGGGGCAGAAGGCTACACCTTC
TRBJ1-3	NA	TRBV30	TRBD1	CAWRPLTGSNTIYF	TGTGCCTGGAGACCCCTGACAGGGTCCAACACCATATATTTT
TRBJ2-1	once	TRBV6-1	TRBD2	CASSAPSGLAGASNEQFF	TGTGCCAGCAGTGCCCCCTCGGGACTAGCGGGGGCAAGCAATGAGCAGTTCTTC
TRBJ1-1	NA	TRBV5-4	TRBD1	CASSDTGGFTEAFF	TGTGCCAGCAGCGACACAGGGGGCTTCACTGAAGCTTTCTTT
TRBJ1-2	NA	TRBV5-1	NA	CASSPRTALYGYTF	TGCGCCAGCAGCCCTAGGACAGCGCTCTATGGCTACACCTTC
TRBJ2-3	NA	TRBV7-9	NA	CASSSRGGSGDTQYF	TGTGCCAGCAGCTCGAGAGGTGGGAGTGGCGATACGCAGTATTTT
TRBJ2-5	NA	TRBV9	NA	CASSVVGGGLYQETQYF	TGTGCCAGCAGCGTAGTGGGGGGGGGCCTGTACCAAGAGACCCAGTACTTC
TRBJ1-6	NA	TRBV5-4	NA	CASSRTGLGHSPLHF	TGTGCCAGCAGCCGCACCGGGTTAGGTCATTCACCCCTCCACTTT
TRBJ2-7	NA	TRBV19	TRBD2	CASSTGTSGSSEQYF	TGTGCCAGTAGTACGGGGACTAGCGGGAGCTCCGAGCAGTACTTC
TRBJ1-5	NA	TRBV15	TRBD1	CATSSDRGNQPQHF	TGTGCCACCAGCAGTGACAGGGGGAACCAGCCCCAGCATTTT
TRBJ2-3	NA	TRBV7-2	NA	CASSPASSGGTDTQYF	TGTGCCAGCAGCCCCGCTTCATCTGGGGGGACAGATACGCAGTATTTT
TRBJ2-7	once	TRBV2	NA	CASRPRPSSPYEQYF	TGTGCCAGCAGACCTAGACCCTCGAGCCCCTACGAGCAGTACTTC
TRBJ1-3	NA	TRBV30	NA	CAWSMGGNVNTIYF	TGTGCCTGGAGTATGGGGGGAAATGTGAACACCATATATTTT